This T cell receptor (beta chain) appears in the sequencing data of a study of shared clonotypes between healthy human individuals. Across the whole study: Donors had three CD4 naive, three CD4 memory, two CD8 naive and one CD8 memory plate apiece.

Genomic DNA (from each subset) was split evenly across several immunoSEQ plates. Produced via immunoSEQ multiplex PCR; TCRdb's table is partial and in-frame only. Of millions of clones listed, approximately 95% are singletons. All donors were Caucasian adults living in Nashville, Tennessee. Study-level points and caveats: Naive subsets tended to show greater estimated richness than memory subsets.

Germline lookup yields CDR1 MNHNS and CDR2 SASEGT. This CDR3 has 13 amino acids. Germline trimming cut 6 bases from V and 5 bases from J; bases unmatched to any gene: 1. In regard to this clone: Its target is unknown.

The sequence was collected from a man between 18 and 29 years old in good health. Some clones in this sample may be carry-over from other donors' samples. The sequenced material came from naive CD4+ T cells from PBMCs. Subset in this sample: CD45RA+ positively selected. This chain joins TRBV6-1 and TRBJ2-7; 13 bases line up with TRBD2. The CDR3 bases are TGTGCCAGCAGCGGACTAGCGGGAGACGAGCAGTACTTC. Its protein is CASSGLAGDEQYF.